Sequencing of this TCR beta chain was carried out in a study of blood T cells in healthy people across ages. Findings and limits, study-wide: More naive CD4+ cells and higher diversity were found in long-lived than in aged donors. Samples with more naive T cells showed higher observed beta diversity.

As to this clonotype: Its antigen is undetermined.

PBMCs numbering at least 6 million were isolated per sample. The CDR3 loop spans 16 amino acids. CDR1 and CDR2 (germline): MNHNS, SASEGT. V lost 2 bases, J lost 2 bases, and 6 bases stayed unmatched. A second 7 to 11 cycle PCR used barcoded and J-beta primers. TCRdb re-called the 5' RACE reads with MiXCR, one entry per CDR3 protein. The sample carries over a million distinct CDR3 sequences, around 39% recorded once. The chain combines TRBV6-1 with TRBJ2-7, with 10 bases fitting TRBD2. Material: blood. This receptor was obtained from a woman in her late teens or twenties in good health. The CDR3 protein is CASSEIPSGRTYEQYF. The CDR3 DNA follows: TGTGCCAGCAGTGAAATCCCTAGCGGGAGAACCTACGAGCAGTACTTC.